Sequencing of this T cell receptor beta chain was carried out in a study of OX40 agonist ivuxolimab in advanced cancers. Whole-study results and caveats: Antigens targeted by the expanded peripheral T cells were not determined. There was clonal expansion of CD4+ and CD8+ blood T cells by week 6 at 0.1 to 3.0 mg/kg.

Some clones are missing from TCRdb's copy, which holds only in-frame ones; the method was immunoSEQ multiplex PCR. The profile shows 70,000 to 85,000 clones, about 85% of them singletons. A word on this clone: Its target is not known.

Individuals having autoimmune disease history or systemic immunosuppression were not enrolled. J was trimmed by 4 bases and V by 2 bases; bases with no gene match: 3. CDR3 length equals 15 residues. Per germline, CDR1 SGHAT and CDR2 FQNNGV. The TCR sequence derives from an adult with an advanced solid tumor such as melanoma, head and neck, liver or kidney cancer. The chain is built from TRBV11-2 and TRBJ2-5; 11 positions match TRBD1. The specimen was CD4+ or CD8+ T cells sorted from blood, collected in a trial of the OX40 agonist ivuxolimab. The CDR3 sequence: CASSLSDRGPETQYF. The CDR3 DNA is TGTGCCAGCAGCTTATCGGACAGGGGGCCAGAGACCCAGTACTTC.